The sequence of this T cell receptor beta chain was determined in a study of T cell repertoires in aging, cancer and after chemotherapy. About the research overall: Donors were grouped into six age bands spanning 30 or younger through 70 or older.

A mixed TRB-A/B primer pool amplified rearranged TRB by multiplex touch-down PCR. TCRdb reanalysed the multiplex PCR reads using MiXCR and keeps one entry per CDR3 protein. The table has more than 1,500 distinct CDR3 sequences, around 23% seen once. Amplification of TCR beta used genomic DNA extracted from peripheral blood. Germline CDR1 and CDR2: SGHRS and YFSETQ. The junction had 13 bases not matched to a gene; V was cut back by 7 bases and J by 0 bases. The CDR3 totals 18 residues. The source material was blood. The V and J genes are TRBV5-1 and TRBJ2-1, with 10 positions matching TRBD2. The sequence derives from a human donor with a solid tumor. The CDR3, as DNA: TGCGCCAGCCGACCGGGACTAGCGAGCCTTCCCTCCTACAATGAGCAGTTCTTC. Amino acids: CASRPGLASLPSYNEQFF.